The sequence of this T cell receptor beta chain was determined in a study of CD8+ T cells in alopecia areata. About the research overall: By percentage of affected scalp area, the severity of treated patients was scored.

Specified treatment: oral pan-JAK inhibitor, 5-10 mg twice daily. Those with alopecia areata gave lesional scalp punch biopsies and peripheral blood. Both CD4+ and CD8+ T cells were separated by sorting PBMCs. This clone came up a few times. Sequencing used cDNA as its template, made by extracting RNA and reverse transcribing it. TCRdb's copy holds only in-frame clones and misses some; the assay was immunoSEQ multiplex PCR. The sample consists of 200,000 to 250,000 clones, about 57% of them appearing once. The length of the CDR3 is 13 residues. In germline, CDR1 is GTSNPN, CDR2 SVGIG (reference sequence). Trimming removed 0 bases at V and 8 bases at J, with 13 bases between.

The input for sequencing was CD4+ T cells sorted from blood, taken at week 4, from a patient treated with tofacitinib. This chain connects TRBV30 to TRBJ1-2, with a possible D match to TRBD1 (5 bases). The TCR was taken from a human donor with alopecia areata. The CDR3 region has the DNA TGTGCCTGGAGTGTACTAGTCCGGGACGGCTACACCTTC. Translation gives CAWSVLVRDGYTF. Using reference TRBV30 and TRBJ1-2 for the parts outside the CDR3, the full variable domain is SQTIHQWPATLVQPVGSPLSLECTVEGTSNPNLYWYRQAAGRGLQLLFYSVGIGQISSEVPQNLSASRPQDRQFILSSKKLLLSDSGFYLCAWSVLVRDGYTFGSGTRLTVV.